This record covers a single T cell receptor (beta chain). V was pared by 5 bases and J by 4 bases, with 12 bases between. The CDR3 loop spans 14 amino acids. CDR1 is SGHVS and CDR2 is FNYEAQ in the germline V gene. This sample is part of a study of blood T cell repertoires in COVID-19. Libraries were prepared by immunoSEQ multiplex PCR; TCRdb keeps only in-frame clonotypes and omits some of them. Among 150,000 to 200,000 clones listed, about 88% were seen once. The sequence came from a man aged 55 to 69 with COVID-19, enrolled during active disease. This chain uses TRBV7-6 with TRBJ1-5; D unclear. The sample was peripheral blood. CDR3 DNA: TGTGCCAGCAGCCTCAACCCGGGGAATCAGCCCCAGCATTTT. It translates to CASSLNPGNQPQHF.